A single sample gave rise to the 11 T cell receptor beta chains below, sequenced in a study of shared clonotypes between healthy human individuals. The method was immunoSEQ multiplex PCR; TCRdb's version includes in-frame clones alone and lacks a portion of them. Of fewer than 3 million clones detected, 85% to 95% appear once; the ten largest clones hold around 0.38%. The specimen was naive CD4+ T cells from PBMCs. Noted subset: CD45RA+ positively selected. These receptors all stem from a man aged 18 to 35 in good health. Some clones in this sample may be carry-over from other donors' samples.

CDR3 nucleotide sequence: TGTGCCAGCAGTGACCAGGGGGCCTACGAGCAGTACTTC. Translating it yields CASSDQGAYEQYF. The chain is built from TRBV2 and TRBJ2-7, with 7 positions matching TRBD1. CDR1 SNHLY and CDR2 FYNNEI come from the germline V gene. This CDR3 comprises 13 residues. V lost 3 bases to trimming and J lost 2 bases; unmatched junction nucleotides: 1.

The V call is TRBV5-1, the J call TRBJ1-1; D unresolved. Germline loops: CDR1 SGHRS, CDR2 YFSETQ. CDR3 length: 13 residues. V was pared by 0 bases and J by 5 bases, with 8 bases between. CDR3 residues: CASSLVPETEAFF. In nucleotides, the CDR3 is TGCGCCAGCAGCTTGGTTCCGGAAACTGAAGCTTTCTTT.

In DNA form, the CDR3 reads TGTGCCAGCTCACCACTGACAGGGATCGGGGAGACCCAGTACTTC. Protein product: CASSPLTGIGETQYF. The chain employs TRBV18 and TRBJ2-5; 7 bases fit TRBD1. The ends lost 1 base at V and 5 bases at J; junction bases unmatched: 7. CDR1 is KGHSH and CDR2 is LQKENI in the germline V gene. This CDR3 spans 15 amino acids.

For the CDR3, the DNA is TGTGCCAGCAGCTTTCAGCGGGCCAGCACAGATACGCAGTATTTT. Translation gives CASSFQRASTDTQYF. The chain employs TRBV7-9 and TRBJ2-3, with a possible D match to TRBD2 (6 bases). Germline CDR1 reads SEHNR; CDR2 reads FQNEAQ (reference sequence). With 3 bases removed from V and 0 bases from J, the gap between germline ends came to 10 bases. This CDR3 is 15 amino acids long.

The chain is built from TRBV14 and TRBJ1-1; TRBD1 is a possible D gene (6 bases). V was cut by 4 bases and J by 3 bases, with 12 bases left in between. CDR3 size: 14 residues. CDR1 is SGHDN, CDR2 FVKESK, per germline. The CDR3 DNA follows: TGTGCCAGCAGCCTTTCGGGACACCACACTGAAGCTTTCTTT. Translated: CASSLSGHHTEAFF.

The CDR3 sequence is CASSLGMILSPLHF. CDR3 nucleotide sequence: TGTGCCAGCAGCTTAGGGATGATTCTTTCACCCCTCCACTTT. The chain has TRBV11-1 and TRBJ1-6, with D unclear. The CDR3 runs 14 residues. The germline gives CDR1 SGHAT, CDR2 FQDESV (reference sequence). V was shortened by 1 base and J by 9 bases, with 10 bases between the two germline ends. The full variable domain, with the rest looked up from reference TRBV11-1 and TRBJ1-6, is EAEVAQSPRYKITEKSQAVAFWCDPISGHATLYWYRQILGQGPELLVQFQDESVVDDSQLPKDRFSAERLKGVDSTLKIQPAELGDSAMYLCASSLGMILSPLHFGNGTRLTVT.

The rearrangement links TRBV7-8 to TRBJ1-4; D is unresolved. This CDR3 is 17 amino acids long. V gave up 1 base and J gave up 4 bases, with 16 bases separating them. From germline, CDR1 is SGHVS and CDR2 FQNEAQ. The CDR3 loop reads CASSLVTSNRHNEKLFF. In nucleotides, the CDR3 is TGTGCCAGCAGCTTAGTGACCAGTAACCGTCATAATGAAAAACTGTTTTTT.

This chain joins TRBV5-5 and TRBJ2-7; 7 nucleotides align to TRBD1. There are 14 residues in the CDR3. The germline CDR1 and CDR2 sequences are SGHKS and YYEKEE (reference sequence). J was trimmed by 2 bases and V by 2 bases; bases with no gene match: 4. CDR3 amino acids: CASSLQGPTYEQYF. In DNA form, the CDR3 reads TGTGCCAGCAGCTTACAGGGGCCGACCTACGAGCAGTACTTC.

The chain links TRBV5-1 to TRBJ1-1; perhaps TRBD1 as D (5 bases). The germline V gene has CDR1 SGHRS and CDR2 YFSETQ. Trimming took off 0 bases at V and 2 bases at J, with 11 bases between the two ends. CDR3 length equals 15 residues. The CDR3 is CASSLGGTFNTEAFF. The CDR3 DNA follows: TGCGCCAGCAGCTTGGGAGGGACCTTTAACACTGAAGCTTTCTTT.

The sample holds one count of this clone. The chain carries TRBV27 and TRBJ2-1; no clear D gene. The CDR3 is made up of 16 amino acids. Trimming took off 4 bases at V and 3 bases at J, with 16 bases between the two ends. The germline gives CDR1 MNHEY, CDR2 SMNVEV (reference sequence). The CDR3 nucleotides read TGTGCCAGCAGTTCTCCCCAAGAACCAATCTACAATGAGCAGTTCTTC. It encodes CASSSPQEPIYNEQFF.

This chain joins TRBV2 and TRBJ2-3; D not certain. Germline CDR1 SNHLY, CDR2 FYNNEI. Trimming left V 11 bases short and J 5 bases short, with 17 bases between. The CDR3 is 13 amino acids. CDR3 sequence (DNA): TGTGCCTCCCAGAGAGAGATGCGAGATACGCAGTATTTT. Amino acids: CASQREMRDTQYF.